A selection of T cell receptor beta chains follows, all from one sample in a study of blood T cell repertoires in COVID-19. Assay: immunoSEQ multiplex PCR; the TCRdb copy retains only in-frame clones and omits some. In the table there are roughly 190,000 clones, about 87% of which are singletons. Sequenced: peripheral blood. These receptors originate from a man younger than 35 with active or convalescent COVID-19. Each CDR3 is given without its conserved first and last residue. Fields, in order: J gene, V gene, CDR3 length, CDR3 protein.

J: TRBJ2-7; V: TRBV3-1/TRBV3-2; length: 14; CDR3: ASSQDLRTGIYEQY
J: TRBJ2-1; V: TRBV6-5; length: 12; CDR3: ASRTSEPYNEQF
J: TRBJ2-1; V: TRBV10-3; length: 12; CDR3: AISESQGLNEQF
J: TRBJ2-1; V: TRBV28; length: 14; CDR3: ASASRHSSSYNEQF
J: TRBJ2-5; V: TRBV4-2; length: 14; CDR3: ASSQDSGTGQETQY
J: TRBJ2-3; V: TRBV20-1; length: 8; CDR3: SAPVDTQY
J: TRBJ1-2; V: TRBV28; length: 9; CDR3: ASTSNYGYT
J: TRBJ2-2; V: TRBV3-1/TRBV3-2; length: 13; CDR3: ASSLWDRVTGELF
J: TRBJ2-7; V: TRBV27; length: 11; CDR3: ASSLQGSYEQY
J: TRBJ1-5; V: TRBV6-5; length: 12; CDR3: ASTDPRWSQPQH
J: TRBJ1-4; V: TRBV7-6; length: 14; CDR3: ASSYGVGGTNEKLF
J: TRBJ2-5; V: TRBV5-4; length: 13; CDR3: ASSFEFRGQETQY
J: TRBJ1-1; V: TRBV6-2/TRBV6-3; length: 12; CDR3: ASSYKRSHTEAF
J: TRBJ2-7; V: TRBV5-4; length: 13; CDR3: ASSLASGSQYEQY
J: TRBJ2-2; V: TRBV10-3; length: 17; CDR3: AISPDGTGPTRNTGELF
J: TRBJ1-6; V: TRBV6-5; length: 12; CDR3: ASSYVPSGSPLH
J: TRBJ1-1; V: TRBV7-2; length: 19; CDR3: ASSLAYKGGQKDQMNTEAF
J: TRBJ1-2; V: TRBV27; length: 12; CDR3: ASSPDRAEGGYT
J: TRBJ1-1; V: TRBV18; length: 12; CDR3: ASSPPSQNTEAF
J: TRBJ1-1; V: TRBV11-3; length: 12; CDR3: ASSLDAENTEAF
J: TRBJ1-1; V: TRBV19; length: 13; CDR3: ASSIDLSGNTEAF
J: TRBJ2-3; V: TRBV9; length: 12; CDR3: ASSARPGTDTQY
J: TRBJ1-1; V: TRBV18; length: 13; CDR3: ASSPGQGVFTEAF
J: TRBJ1-3; V: TRBV11-3; length: 13; CDR3: ASSHSGTTGNTIY